This paragraph covers one TCR beta chain sequence. No antigen is known for it. CDR3 length: 13 residues. Between the trimmed V and J ends, which lost 3 bases and 10 bases, there was a span of 10 bases. The treatment is: around 19 received Ad26.COV2.S at low or high dose, single or two shots; about 5 received placebo; per-sample allocation not given. Vaccine and placebo recipients were sampled on day 63 after the first injection. The assay was immunoSEQ multiplex PCR, and TCRdb's table has in-frame clones only and misses some. The data hold more than 300,000 clones, with about 86% observed a single time. The data stem from a study of Ad26.COV2.S vaccination and SARS-CoV-2 variants. About the research overall: The COV1001 Ad26.COV2.S trial arm included the donor.

Study-wide points: Total T cell responses were possibly underestimated by TCR breadth and depth analyses.

The sequencing used peripheral blood, collected in a trial of Ad26.COV2.S vaccine versus placebo. The receptor was derived from a person between 18 and 60 years old who received the Ad26.COV2.S COVID-19 vaccine or a placebo. V gene TRBV12-3 or TRBV12-4 combines with J gene TRBJ1-6, with a weak D call TRBD1 (5 bases). For the CDR3, the DNA is TGTGCCAGCAGTTTTCAGGGTCACTCACCCCTCCACTTT. Translation gives CASSFQGHSPLHF.